The 26 T cell receptor beta chains below all came from one sample that was sequenced in a study of identical twins. Each CDR3 protein is one row after TCRdb ran MiXCR on the 5' RACE reads. Of under 250,000 distinct CDR3 sequences in the sample, approximately 8.3% are singletons; the top ten hold around 1.8%. This sample also appeared in a second study, on yellow fever vaccine responses in identical twins.

The sequencing sample was made of memory (CD45RO+) T cells sorted from blood. These receptors were obtained from a woman between 18 and 29 years old in good health.

V gene TRBV5-1 combines with J gene TRBJ2-1; TRBD2 matches at 9 bases. The CDR3 spans 18 residues. In germline, CDR1 is SGHRS, CDR2 YFSETQ. Trimming at V came to 0 bases and at J to 2 bases, leaving 9 bases not matched to a gene. CDR3 loop: CASSLVAGGQIAYNEQFF. Written as DNA, the CDR3 is TGCGCCAGCAGCTTGGTCGCGGGGGGGCAAATTGCCTACAATGAGCAGTTCTTC.

This clonotype has more than one count but fewer than ten. The chain recombines TRBV10-1 with TRBJ2-7; 11 nucleotides line up with TRBD1. Trimming took 2 bases from V and 5 from J; bases not matched to a gene: 5. CDR3 length equals 15 residues. Germline CDR1 reads WNHNN; CDR2 reads SYGVQD (reference sequence). The CDR3 reads CASSEGQGARNEQYF. The CDR3 DNA is TGCGCCAGCAGTGAGGGACAGGGGGCGCGGAACGAGCAGTACTTC.

This clonotype came up a few times. J is TRBJ2-7 and V is TRBV20-1; a possible D gene is TRBD2 (7 bases). The germline CDR1 and CDR2 sequences are DFQATT and SNEGSKA (reference sequence). The ends were cut back, 3 bases at V and 2 bases at J, with 17 bases in the middle. CDR3 length: 15 amino acids. CDR3 amino acids: CSASGIGGGTYEQYF. In DNA form, the CDR3 reads TGCAGTGCTAGTGGAATTGGCGGGGGCACCTACGAGCAGTACTTC.

The rearrangement links TRBV28 to TRBJ1-1, with a tentative D call TRBD1 (5 bases). The CDR3 extends over 14 amino acids. V shed 7 bases and J shed 0 bases, with 12 bases lying between them. Germline V gene data show CDR1 as MDHEN and CDR2 as SYDVKM. The CDR3 coding sequence is TGTGCCAGCATAATTGGGGGTATGAACACTGAAGCTTTCTTT. This encodes CASIIGGMNTEAFF.

This clonotype appeared a few times. V gene TRBV28 combines with J gene TRBJ2-2, with 10 bases matching TRBD1. V shed 4 bases and J 4 bases; nucleotides not matched to a gene: 6. CDR1 MDHEN and CDR2 SYDVKM come from the germline V gene. This CDR3 has 16 amino acids. For the CDR3, the DNA is TGTGCCAGCAGTTCCGGACAGGGGGGGGTCACCGGGGAGCTGTTTTTT. It codes for CASSSGQGGVTGELFF.

Turning to this clonotype: Since a much larger clone is just one base distant, this may be a read error. The chain carries TRBV9 and TRBJ2-5; tentative D call: TRBD1 (6 bases). The CDR3 has 14 amino acids. V was trimmed by 6 bases and J by 0 bases, leaving 12 bases between them. Germline loops: CDR1 SGDLS, CDR2 YYNGEE. The CDR3 nucleotides read TGTGCCAGCAACAGGGACGTCCACCAAGAGACCCAGTACTTC. Translated: CASNRDVHQETQYF.

This clonotype was seen a few times. The chain carries TRBV4-2 and TRBJ2-1, with TRBD2 matching over 14 bases. Germline V CDR1 and CDR2: LGHNA, YNFKEQ. The CDR3 runs to 17 residues. J lost 8 bases, V lost 1 base, and 7 bases had no gene match. The CDR3: CASSQGALTSGRDEQFF. DNA of the CDR3: TGTGCCAGCAGCCAAGGAGCTCTGACTAGCGGGAGGGATGAGCAGTTCTTC.

The table lists this clonotype with a few counts. This chain joins TRBV20-1 and TRBJ2-3, with 7 bases matching TRBD2. CDR3 size: 16 residues. The germline V gene encodes CDR1 DFQATT and CDR2 SNEGSKA (reference sequence). After removal of 6 bases from V and 5 bases from J, the junction contained 17 bases not matched to a gene. Here the CDR3 DNA reads TGCAGTGCCCTCGATTGGGGGGGAGGGTTAGGAGATACGCAGTATTTT. It yields the protein CSALDWGGGLGDTQYF.

V usage is TRBV5-1 and J usage is TRBJ2-1; D is possibly TRBD1 (6 bases). Germline CDR1 reads SGHRS; CDR2 reads YFSETQ. Trimming stripped 4 bases from V and 4 bases from J, with 12 bases between. This CDR3 is built from 14 residues. CDR3 nucleotide sequence: TGCGCCAGCAGCCTTGGACAGATTTACAATGAGCAGTTCTTC. Encoded protein: CASSLGQIYNEQFF. Using reference TRBV5-1 and TRBJ2-1 for the parts outside the CDR3, the full variable domain is KAGVTQTPRYLIKTRGQQVTLSCSPISGHRSVSWYQQTPGQGLQFLFEYFSETQRNKGNFPGRFSGRQFSNSRSEMNVSTLELGDSALYLCASSLGQIYNEQFFGPGTRLTVL.

This clonotype came up many times. The chain joins TRBV12-3 or TRBV12-4 to TRBJ2-1; 10 bases map to TRBD1. V gave up 5 bases and J gave up 8 bases; unmatched junction bases: 3. The CDR3 is made up of 13 amino acids. CDR3 in DNA: TGTGCCAGCAGTCGGGACAGGGGTGATGAGCAGTTCTTC. Translating it yields CASSRDRGDEQFF.

This clonotype has more than one count but fewer than ten. V and J are TRBV6-4 and TRBJ1-1; 9 bases agree with TRBD1. V shed 5 bases and J 6 bases; nucleotides not matched to a gene: 7. This CDR3 spans 14 amino acids. Germline-derived CDR1 and CDR2 are MRHNA and SNTAGT. DNA for the CDR3: TGTGCCAGCAGTTCTGACAGGGGGGCTGCTGAAGCTTTCTTT. Translating gives CASSSDRGAAEAFF.

This clonotype was counted only a few times. The CDR3 sequence: CASSFLQGISYGYTF. CDR3 in DNA: TGTGCCAGCAGCTTTCTACAGGGGATCTCCTATGGCTACACCTTC. V usage is TRBV7-8 and J usage is TRBJ1-2; 7 nucleotides align to TRBD1. This CDR3 is built from 15 residues. Germline lookup yields CDR1 SGHVS and CDR2 FQNEAQ. J gave up 4 bases and V 3 bases, and 8 bases lay outside the gene matches.

The rearrangement joins TRBV6-1 to TRBJ2-1; TRBD2 agrees at 14 bases. The CDR3 is 15 amino acids. Germline CDR1 and CDR2: MNHNS and SASEGT. The V gene end was trimmed by 6 bases and the J gene end by 9 bases; junction bases not matched to a gene: 7. CDR3 nucleotides: TGTGCCAGCAGCGCAAGACTAGCGGGGGGGACTGAGCAGTTCTTC. This codes for CASSARLAGGTEQFF.

This chain links TRBV21-1 with TRBJ2-5; TRBD1, the D gene given by the table, was not confirmed from the DNA. TRBV21-1 is described as a pseudogene. This CDR3 has 17 amino acids. For the CDR3, the DNA is TGTGCCAGCAGGCAGACGGGACCCGGTGAGGATGGCGAGACCCAGTACTTC. It codes for CASRQTGPGEDGETQYF.

This clonotype was seen ten or more times. The rearrangement links TRBV2 to TRBJ2-7, with D tentatively TRBD1 (6 bases). Trimming removed 10 bases from V and 0 bases from J, with 13 bases in between. Germline CDR1 SNHLY, CDR2 FYNNEI. The CDR3 has 13 amino acids. The CDR3 here is CATLRDTSYEQYF. The CDR3 coding sequence is TGTGCCACCCTAAGGGACACCTCCTACGAGCAGTACTTC.

This clonotype was counted between two and nine times. The chain couples TRBV11-2 to TRBJ2-7; 8 bases are a match to TRBD1. The CDR3 contains 16 residues. The V gene end was trimmed by 6 bases and the J gene end by 0 bases; junction bases not matched to a gene: 10. Germline assignment: CDR1 SGHAT and CDR2 FQNNGV. This CDR3 is CASSFRGLGSSYEQYF. CDR3 coding DNA: TGTGCCAGCAGTTTCAGGGGGCTTGGATCCTCCTACGAGCAGTACTTC.

This clonotype was detected a few times. V gene TRBV4-2 combines with J gene TRBJ2-3; D could derive from TRBD1 or TRBD2 (6 bases each). V lost 1 base and J 2 bases, leaving 10 bases between the germline ends. Germline V gene lookup returns CDR1 LGHNA and CDR2 YNFKEQ. The CDR3 extends over 15 amino acids. The CDR3 sequence is CASSQAGANTDTQYF. The CDR3 DNA sequence: TGTGCCAGCAGCCAAGCGGGGGCCAACACAGATACGCAGTATTTT.

This clonotype was observed at least ten times. The V and J genes are TRBV5-1 and TRBJ2-2; D perhaps matches TRBD1 (6 bases). V lost 2 bases and J 4 bases, leaving 15 bases between the germline ends. Germline V gene data show CDR1 as SGHRS and CDR2 as YFSETQ. The CDR3 runs 16 residues. The CDR3 sequence is CASSFVQGKSTGELFF. CDR3 in DNA: TGCGCCAGCAGCTTCGTACAGGGAAAGTCCACCGGGGAGCTGTTTTTT.

This clonotype was observed a handful of times. The chain recombines TRBV7-3 with TRBJ2-5; D could derive from TRBD1 or TRBD2 (6 bases each). Deletions cut 5 bases from V and 5 bases from J, with 18 bases between. The CDR3 is 15 residues long. The germline gives CDR1 SGHTA, CDR2 FQGTGA. The CDR3: CASSPNGGLWETQYF. The CDR3 coding sequence is TGTGCCAGCAGCCCAAATGGGGGGCTGTGGGAGACCCAGTACTTC.

This clonotype was counted between two and nine times. The V and J genes are TRBV11-2 and TRBJ2-6, with D possibly called TRBD1 or TRBD2 (5 bases each). The CDR3 sequence is 16 residues long. Looked up from germline, CDR1 is SGHAT and CDR2 is FQNNGV. V lost 5 bases and J lost 4, with 15 bases in between. In DNA, the CDR3 is TGTGCCAGCAGCCCCTGGACGGGGCTAGGGGCCAACGTCCTGACTTTC. This sequence encodes CASSPWTGLGANVLTF. The variable domain in full, completed from reference TRBV11-2 and TRBJ2-6, reads EAGVAQSPRYKIIEKRQSVAFWCNPISGHATLYWYQQILGQGPKLLIQFQNNGVVDDSQLPKDRFSAERLKGVDSTLKIQPAKLEDSAVYLCASSPWTGLGANVLTFGAGSRLTVL.

This clonotype has at least ten counts. The chain uses TRBV5-1 and TRBJ2-3, with no clear D. Trimming took off 3 bases at V and 3 bases at J, with 14 bases between the two ends. CDR3 size: 15 residues. Per the germline V gene, CDR1 is SGHRS and CDR2 is YFSETQ. The CDR3 region is CASSSLRSGTDTQYF. DNA for the CDR3: TGCGCCAGCAGCTCCCTCCGGAGTGGGACAGATACGCAGTATTTT.

This clonotype showed up just a few times. The CDR3 DNA is TGTGCCAGCAGTTTAGAATACGGTGGGCAGCCCCAGCATTTT. Its translation: CASSLEYGGQPQHF. The chain carries TRBV27 and TRBJ1-5; D call uncertain. Trimming removed 2 bases at V and 7 bases at J, with 12 bases between. Germline loops: CDR1 MNHEY, CDR2 SMNVEV (reference sequence). The length of the CDR3 is 14 residues.

This chain uses TRBV6-2 or TRBV6-3 with TRBJ2-7; a weak D match, TRBD2 (5 bases). The CDR3 is made up of 13 amino acids. Trimming took off 8 bases at V and 6 bases at J, with 17 bases between the two ends. Germline V gene sequence: CDR1 MNHEY, CDR2 SVGEGT. The CDR3 DNA reads as TGTGCCAGCTCCCGGGAACCCCACAGCGAGCAGTACTTC. This translates into CASSREPHSEQYF.

In its sample, this clonotype was seen many times. This chain joins TRBV20-1 and TRBJ1-5; the D gene is possibly TRBD1 (6 bases). CDR1 and CDR2 from the germline V gene are DFQATT and SNEGSKA (reference sequence). The CDR3 spans 15 residues. V gave up 6 bases and J gave up 0 bases, with 15 bases separating them. In nucleotides, the CDR3 is TGCAGTGCGGGGGCGGAAGGATATAGCAATCAGCCCCAGCATTTT. Translating gives CSAGAEGYSNQPQHF.

This clonotype was found many times. CDR3 residues: CASRELTNTGELFF. The CDR3 bases are TGTGCCAGCAGGGAGCTCACGAACACCGGGGAGCTGTTTTTT. The chain combines TRBV12-3 or TRBV12-4 with TRBJ2-2; D gene uncertain. The CDR3 is 14 amino acids. The V end was cut by 6 bases, the J end by 0 bases, with 8 bases between.

CDR3 sequence (DNA): TGTGCCAGCAGTTACGGGAGGGCCTTCTACGAGCAGTACTTC. It yields the protein CASSYGRAFYEQYF. This chain connects TRBV6-2 or TRBV6-3 to TRBJ2-7; 7 bases agree with TRBD2. The CDR3 is 14 residues long. The germline gives CDR1 MNHEY, CDR2 SVGEGT. Trimming at V came to 2 bases and at J to 3 bases, leaving 4 bases not matched to a gene.